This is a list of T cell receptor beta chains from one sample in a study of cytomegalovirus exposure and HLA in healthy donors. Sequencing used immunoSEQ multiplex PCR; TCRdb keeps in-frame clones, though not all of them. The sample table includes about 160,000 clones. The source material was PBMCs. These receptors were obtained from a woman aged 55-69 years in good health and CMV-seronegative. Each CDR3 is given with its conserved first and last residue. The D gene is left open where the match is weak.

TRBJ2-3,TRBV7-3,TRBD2,CASSQTGTSGMGHTQYF,TGTGCCAGCAGCCAAACCGGGACTAGCGGGATGGGGCATACGCAGTATTTT
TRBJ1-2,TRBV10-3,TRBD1,CAISVGDSRYGYTF,TGTGCCATCAGCGTGGGGGACAGCCGATATGGCTACACCTTC
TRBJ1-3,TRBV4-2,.,CASSSPMRDLGNTIYF,TGTGCCAGCAGCTCCCCTATGCGGGACCTAGGAAACACCATATATTTT
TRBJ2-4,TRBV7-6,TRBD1,CASSFRQGAAKNIQYF,TGTGCCAGCAGCTTCCGACAGGGCGCGGCCAAAAACATTCAGTACTTC
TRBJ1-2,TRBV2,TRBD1,CASKAGTGGYGYTF,TGTGCCAGCAAAGCTGGGACAGGGGGCTATGGCTACACCTTC
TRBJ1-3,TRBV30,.,CAWSRTSSGNTIYF,TGTGCCTGGAGTCGGACAAGCTCTGGAAACACCATATATTTT
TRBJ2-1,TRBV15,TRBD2,CATSTSGGATEQFF,TGTGCCACCAGCACTAGCGGGGGGGCCACTGAGCAGTTCTTC
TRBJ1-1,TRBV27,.,CASSSREFGTEAFF,TGTGCCAGCAGTTCCAGGGAATTTGGTACTGAAGCTTTCTTT
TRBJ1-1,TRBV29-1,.,CSVEGGVPEAFF,TGCAGCGTTGAGGGGGGTGTTCCTGAAGCTTTCTTT
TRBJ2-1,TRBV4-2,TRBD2,CASSQDPLAGGDNEQFF,TGTGCCAGCAGCCAAGATCCCCTAGCGGGGGGGGACAATGAGCAGTTCTTC
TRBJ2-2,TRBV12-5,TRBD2,CASTGTSGNTGELFF,TGTGCTAGCACCGGGACTAGCGGTAACACCGGGGAGCTGTTTTTT
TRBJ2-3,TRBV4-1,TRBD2,CASSTGLAGRDTQYF,TGCGCCAGCAGCACGGGACTAGCGGGCCGGGATACGCAGTATTTT
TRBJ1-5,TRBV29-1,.,CSVEASYPRGHYSNQPQHF,TGCAGCGTTGAAGCCTCGTATCCTAGGGGCCATTATAGCAATCAGCCCCAGCATTTT
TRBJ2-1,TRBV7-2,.,CASSLVGRATYNEQFF,TGTGCCAGCAGCTTAGTGGGCAGGGCGACCTACAATGAGCAGTTCTTC
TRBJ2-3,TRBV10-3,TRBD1,CAISAGTESTDTQYF,TGTGCCATCAGTGCCGGGACAGAGAGCACAGATACGCAGTATTTT
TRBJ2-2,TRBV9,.,CASSPLKGRGTGELFF,TGTGCCAGCAGCCCGCTGAAGGGGAGGGGGACCGGGGAGCTGTTTTTT
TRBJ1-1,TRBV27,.,CASRSTLGGLRDTEAFF,TGTGCCAGCCGATCGACCTTAGGTGGACTTCGCGACACTGAAGCTTTCTTT
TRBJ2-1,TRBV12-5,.,CASGLEGGGFEQFF,TGTGCTAGTGGTTTGGAAGGAGGAGGGTTTGAGCAGTTCTTC
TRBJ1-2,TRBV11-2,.,CASSRNSGGYTF,TGTGCCAGCAGCCGGAATTCGGGTGGCTACACCTTC
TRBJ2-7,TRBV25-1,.,CASSFLGGQGSYEQYF,TGTGCCAGCAGTTTCCTCGGCGGCCAGGGATCCTACGAGCAGTACTTC
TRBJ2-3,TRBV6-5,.,CASRPGLGTQYF,TGTGCCAGCAGACCCGGACTCGGTACGCAGTATTTT
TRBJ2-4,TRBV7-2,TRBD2,CASSFTSGVDIQYF,TGTGCCAGCAGCTTCACTAGCGGGGTCGACATTCAGTACTTC
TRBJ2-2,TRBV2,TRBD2,CASSRREGRGGGELFF,TGTGCCAGCAGCAGGCGGGAGGGCCGGGGAGGCGGGGAGCTGTTTTTT
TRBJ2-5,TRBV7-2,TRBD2,CASAGASGRTRETQYF,TGTGCCAGCGCCGGGGCTAGCGGGAGGACCAGAGAGACCCAGTACTTC
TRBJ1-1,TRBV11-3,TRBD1,CASGGKPGQGVNEAFF,TGTGCCAGCGGGGGGAAACCGGGACAGGGGGTAAATGAAGCTTTCTTT
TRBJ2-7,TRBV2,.,CASRASASYEQYF,TGTGCCAGCAGGGCTAGCGCCTCCTACGAGCAGTACTTC
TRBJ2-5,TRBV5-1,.,CASSLFLGPQETQYF,TGCGCCAGCAGCTTGTTTTTGGGGCCCCAAGAGACCCAGTACTTC
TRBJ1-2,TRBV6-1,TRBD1,CASKDPGTGLSGYTF,TGTGCCAGCAAGGACCCCGGGACAGGGCTTAGTGGCTACACCTTC